The 18 T cell receptor beta chains below all came from one sample that was sequenced in a study of monozygotic twins with inflammatory bowel disease. TCRdb re-called the 5' RACE reads; one entry per CDR3 protein, DNA not given. This sample contains some 100,000 distinct CDR3 sequences. The specimen was blood. These receptors were taken from a human donor with ulcerative colitis or Crohn's disease, or a healthy co-twin of an affected twin (not recorded which).

The chain combines TRBV10-3 with TRBJ2-5; TCRdb gives TRBD2 as the D gene, but with no DNA this cannot be confirmed. Germline CDR1 and CDR2: ENHRY and SYGVKD. The CDR3 covers 13 residues. CDR3 in amino acids: CAISPSEQETQYF.

The V gene is TRBV7-3, the J gene TRBJ2-3; TCRdb returns TRBD1, unconfirmable since there is no DNA. The CDR3 consists of 13 residues. CDR1 is SGHTA and CDR2 is FQGTGA in the germline V gene. CDR3 loop: CASSLDPPDTQYF. The whole variable domain, filled in from reference TRBV7-3 and TRBJ2-3, reads GAGVSQTPSNKVTEKGKYVELRCDPISGHTALYWYRQSLGQGPEFLIYFQGTGAADDSGLPNDRFFAVRPEGSVSTLKIQRTERGDSAVYLCASSLDPPDTQYFGPGTRLTVL.

The chain is built from TRBV27 and TRBJ2-7. CDR1 is MNHEY and CDR2 is SMNVEV in the germline V gene (reference sequence). The CDR3 runs to 13 residues. CDR3: CASKGFNSYEQYF.

CDR3 residues: CASSEGRSETQYF. The V gene is TRBV2, the J gene TRBJ2-5. Germline V gives CDR1 SNHLY, CDR2 FYNNEI. The length of the CDR3 is 13 residues.

The chain combines TRBV12-5 with TRBJ1-5; the D gene TCRdb calls, TRBD1, cannot be checked with no DNA. The CDR3 totals 16 residues. Germline loops: CDR1 LGHNT, CDR2 FRNRAP. The CDR3 reads CASGLVGDRVGQPQHF.

V and J are TRBV15 and TRBJ1-2. There are 12 residues in the CDR3. Germline V gene lookup returns CDR1 LNHNV and CDR2 YYDKDF (reference sequence). CDR3 residues: CATSRDSNGYTF. The variable domain in full, completed from reference TRBV15 and TRBJ1-2, reads DAMVIQNPRYQVTQFGKPVTLSCSQTLNHNVMYWYQQKSSQAPKLLFHYYDKDFNNEADTPDNFQSRRPNTSFCFLDIRSPGLGDTAMYLCATSRDSNGYTFGSGTRLTVV.

The V gene is TRBV18, the J gene TRBJ2-1; TCRdb names TRBD1, which stays unverified in the absence of DNA. The V gene's germline CDR1 is KGHSH and CDR2 LQKENI. This CDR3 comprises 15 residues. The CDR3 protein is CASSPQSGAYNEQFF.

V and J are TRBV3-1 and TRBJ2-2; without DNA, the TCRdb call of TRBD1 cannot be checked. Germline CDR1 and CDR2: LGHDT and YNNKEL (reference sequence). CDR3 length: 17 amino acids. The CDR3 region is CASSRFLGQGITGELFF.

This chain uses TRBV7-2 with TRBJ1-4; absent DNA, TCRdb's TRBD1 call cannot be checked. The CDR3 spans 16 residues. Germline V lookup: CDR1 SGHTA, CDR2 FQGNSA. This CDR3 reads CASSLNPAATNEKLFF.

V and J are TRBV18 and TRBJ1-1; TCRdb returns TRBD1, unconfirmable since there is no DNA. The CDR3 is 15 residues long. In germline, CDR1 is KGHSH, CDR2 LQKENI. The CDR3 sequence: CASSPNRGLNTEAFF.

CDR3 residues: CASSVEGRGKEATNTGELFF. The chain recombines TRBV9 with TRBJ2-2; TCRdb calls TRBD1, which cannot be checked without DNA. CDR3 length: 20 amino acids. The V gene's germline CDR1 is SGDLS and CDR2 YYNGEE.

This sequence joins TRBV7-9 and TRBJ1-1. Germline V CDR1 and CDR2: SEHNR, FQNEAQ (reference sequence). The CDR3 runs to 13 residues. The CDR3 region is CASSSGPNTEAFF.

The V gene is TRBV6-5, the J gene TRBJ2-2. This CDR3 has 14 amino acids. Germline loops: CDR1 MNHEY, CDR2 SVGAGI. CDR3 sequence: CASRLGITTGELFF.

The chain recombines TRBV20-1 with TRBJ1-2; TCRdb reports TRBD1, a call that lacks DNA to check it against. Germline-derived CDR1 and CDR2 are DFQATT and SNEGSKA (reference sequence). The CDR3 spans 16 residues. The CDR3 sequence is CSARDRRLGTNYGYTF.

The V gene is TRBV20-1, the J gene TRBJ2-5; TCRdb proposes TRBD1, but this gene call is untestable without DNA. The CDR3 contains 13 residues. Germline V gives CDR1 DFQATT, CDR2 SNEGSKA (reference sequence). CDR3 loop: CSRAGGHEETQYF.

The V gene is TRBV12-3 or TRBV12-4, the J gene TRBJ2-5; the D call from TCRdb, TRBD2, cannot be confirmed without DNA. The CDR3 has 14 amino acids. CDR3: CASSLGTGKETQYF.

CDR3 region: CATSRADRATDTQYF. The chain couples TRBV15 to TRBJ2-3; the D call from TCRdb, TRBD1, cannot be confirmed without DNA. The germline gives CDR1 LNHNV, CDR2 YYDKDF (reference sequence). This CDR3 contains 15 residues.

The chain recombines TRBV4-1 with TRBJ2-6. This CDR3 has 15 amino acids. The germline V gene encodes CDR1 MGHRA and CDR2 YSYEKL. The CDR3 is CATSQDNSGANVLTF.